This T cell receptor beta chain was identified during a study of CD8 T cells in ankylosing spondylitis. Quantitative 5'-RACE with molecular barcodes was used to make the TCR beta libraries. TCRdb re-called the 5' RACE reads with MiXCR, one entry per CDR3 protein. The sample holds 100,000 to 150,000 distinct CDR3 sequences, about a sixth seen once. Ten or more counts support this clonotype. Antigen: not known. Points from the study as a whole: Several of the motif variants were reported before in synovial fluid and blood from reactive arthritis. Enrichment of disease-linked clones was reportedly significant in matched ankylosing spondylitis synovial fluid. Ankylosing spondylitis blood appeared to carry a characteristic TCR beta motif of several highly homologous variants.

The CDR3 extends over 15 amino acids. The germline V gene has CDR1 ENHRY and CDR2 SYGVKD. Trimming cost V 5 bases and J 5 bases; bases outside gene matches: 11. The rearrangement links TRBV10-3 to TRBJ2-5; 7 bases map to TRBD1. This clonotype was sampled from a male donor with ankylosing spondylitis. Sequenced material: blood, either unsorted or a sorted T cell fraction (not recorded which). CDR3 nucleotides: TGTGCCATCAGTCCAACAGGGGAGCCTGGGGAGACCCAGTACTTC. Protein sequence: CAISPTGEPGETQYF.